The following is a T cell receptor beta chain sequence with its context. This record belongs to a study of T cell repertoires in cytomegalovirus infection. Germline CDR1 reads MNHEY; CDR2 reads SVGEGT. V was clipped by 8 bases and J by 3 bases; unmatched bases: 3. The CDR3 totals 13 residues. TCRdb ran MiXCR on the reads and lists one entry per CDR3 protein. The sample holds about 250,000 distinct CDR3 sequences, 17% seen once. This clonotype was obtained from a human donor in good health (CMV status not recorded). Some clones in this sample may be carry-over from other donors' samples. The source material was CD8+ T cells from PBMCs. This sequence joins TRBV6-2 or TRBV6-3 and TRBJ1-5, with TRBD1 matching over 8 bases. CDR3 residues: CASGTGYNQPQHF. The DNA of the CDR3 is TGTGCCAGCGGGACAGGCTACAATCAGCCCCAGCATTTT.